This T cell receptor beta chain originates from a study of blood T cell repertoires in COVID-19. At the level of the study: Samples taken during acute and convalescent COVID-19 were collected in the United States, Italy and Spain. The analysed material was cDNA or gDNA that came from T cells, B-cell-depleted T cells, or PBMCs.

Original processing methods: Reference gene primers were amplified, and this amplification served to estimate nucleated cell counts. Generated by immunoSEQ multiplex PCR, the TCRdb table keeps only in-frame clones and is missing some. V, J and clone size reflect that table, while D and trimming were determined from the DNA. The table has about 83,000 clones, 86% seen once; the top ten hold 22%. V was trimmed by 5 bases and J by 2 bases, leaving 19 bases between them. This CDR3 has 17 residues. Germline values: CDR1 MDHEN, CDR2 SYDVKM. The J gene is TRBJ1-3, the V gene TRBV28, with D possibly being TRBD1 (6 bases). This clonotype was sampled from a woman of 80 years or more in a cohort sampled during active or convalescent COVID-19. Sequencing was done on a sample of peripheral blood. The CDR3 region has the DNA TGTGCCAGCAGTCCCTCCGGAATCAGGGGACCTGGAAACACCATATATTTT. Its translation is CASSPSGIRGPGNTIYF.